This T cell receptor beta chain was captured in a study of blood T cell repertoires in COVID-19. One Seattle source followed patients from active infection through their disease course. The sample holds one count of this clone. In the original analysis: From reference gene primer amplification, estimates of nucleated cell counts were derived. The assay was immunoSEQ multiplex PCR, and TCRdb's table has in-frame clones only and misses some. That table furnishes V, J and clone size, whereas the DNA furnished D and trimming. The sample yields roughly 380,000 clones, about 88% seen once. The source of this sequence is a woman aged 40 to 55 with COVID-19, enrolled during active disease. Sequenced material: peripheral blood.

CDR3 nucleotides: TGTGCCAGCAGCCGCGGGAGCGGGCTCTACGAGCAGTACTTC. Translation: CASSRGSGLYEQYF. The chain combines TRBV3-1 (or the pseudogene TRBV3-2) with TRBJ2-7, with 7 bases fitting TRBD2. The germline V gene has CDR1 LGHDT and CDR2 YNNKEL (reference sequence). The CDR3 is made up of 14 amino acids. The trim removed 4 bases at V and 3 bases at J, leaving 6 bases unmatched.